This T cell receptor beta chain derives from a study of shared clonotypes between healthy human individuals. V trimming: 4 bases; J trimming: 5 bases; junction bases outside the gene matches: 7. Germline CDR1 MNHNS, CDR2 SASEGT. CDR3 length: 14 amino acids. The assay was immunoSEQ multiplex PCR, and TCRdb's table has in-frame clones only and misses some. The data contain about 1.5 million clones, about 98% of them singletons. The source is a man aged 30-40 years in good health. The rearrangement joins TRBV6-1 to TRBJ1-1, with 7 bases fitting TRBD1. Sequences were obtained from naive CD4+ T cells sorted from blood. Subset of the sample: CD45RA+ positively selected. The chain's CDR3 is CASSGLQGRTEAFF. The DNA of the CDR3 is TGTGCCAGCAGTGGACTACAGGGGAGGACTGAAGCTTTCTTT.